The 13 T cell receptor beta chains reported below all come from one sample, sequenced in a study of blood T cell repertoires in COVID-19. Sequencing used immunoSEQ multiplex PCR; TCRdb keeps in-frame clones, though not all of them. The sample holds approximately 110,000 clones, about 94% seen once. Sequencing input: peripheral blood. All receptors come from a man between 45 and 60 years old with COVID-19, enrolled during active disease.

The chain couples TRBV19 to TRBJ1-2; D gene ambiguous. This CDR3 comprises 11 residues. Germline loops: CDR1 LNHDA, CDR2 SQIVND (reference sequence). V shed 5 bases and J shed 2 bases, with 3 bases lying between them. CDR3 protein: CASSENYGYTF. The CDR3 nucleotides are TGTGCCAGTAGTGAGAACTATGGCTACACCTTC.

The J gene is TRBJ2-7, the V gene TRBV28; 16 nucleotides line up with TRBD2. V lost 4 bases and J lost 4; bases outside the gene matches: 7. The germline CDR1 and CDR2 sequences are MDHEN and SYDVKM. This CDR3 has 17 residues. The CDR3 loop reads CASSSGGLAGGVYEQYF. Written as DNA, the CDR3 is TGTGCCAGCAGTTCTGGGGGACTAGCGGGAGGGGTATACGAGCAGTACTTC.

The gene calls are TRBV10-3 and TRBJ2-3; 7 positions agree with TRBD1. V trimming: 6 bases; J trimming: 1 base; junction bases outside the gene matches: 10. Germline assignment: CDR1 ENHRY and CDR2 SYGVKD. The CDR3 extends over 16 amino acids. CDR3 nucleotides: TGTGCCATCAGAGCAACAGGGGCCACCCGCACAGATACGCAGTATTTT. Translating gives CAIRATGATRTDTQYF.

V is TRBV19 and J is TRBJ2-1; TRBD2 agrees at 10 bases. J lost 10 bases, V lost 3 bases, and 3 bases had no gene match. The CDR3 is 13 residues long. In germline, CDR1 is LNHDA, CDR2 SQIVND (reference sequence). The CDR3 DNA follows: TGTGCCAGTAGTATGACGGGACTAGCGGAGCAGTTCTTC. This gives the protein CASSMTGLAEQFF.

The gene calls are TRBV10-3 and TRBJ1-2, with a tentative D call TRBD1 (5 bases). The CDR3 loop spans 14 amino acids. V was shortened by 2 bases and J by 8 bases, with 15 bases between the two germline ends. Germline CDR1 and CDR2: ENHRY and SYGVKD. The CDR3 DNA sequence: TGTGCCATCAGTGAGCCCGGGGGGGGGTACGGCTACACCTTC. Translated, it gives CAISEPGGGYGYTF.

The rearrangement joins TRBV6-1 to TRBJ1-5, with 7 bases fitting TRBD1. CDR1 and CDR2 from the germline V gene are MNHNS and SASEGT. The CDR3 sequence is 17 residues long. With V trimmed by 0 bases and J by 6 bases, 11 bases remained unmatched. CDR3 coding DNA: TGTGCCAGCAGTGAAGCAATTAGAGTAGGGGGCGGTCAGCCCCAGCATTTT. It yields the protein CASSEAIRVGGGQPQHF.

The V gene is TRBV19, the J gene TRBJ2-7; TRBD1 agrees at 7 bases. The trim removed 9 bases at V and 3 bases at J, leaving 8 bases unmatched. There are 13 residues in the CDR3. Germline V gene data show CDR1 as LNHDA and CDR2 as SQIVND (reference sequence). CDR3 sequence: CARPSDRFYEQYV. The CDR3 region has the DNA TGTGCCAGACCTTCGGACAGGTTCTACGAGCAGTACGTC.

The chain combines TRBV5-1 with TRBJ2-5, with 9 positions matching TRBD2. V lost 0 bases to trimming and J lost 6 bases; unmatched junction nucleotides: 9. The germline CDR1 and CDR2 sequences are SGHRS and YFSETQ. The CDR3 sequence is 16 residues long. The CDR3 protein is CASSLGVSGSGQTQYF. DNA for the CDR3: TGCGCCAGCAGCTTGGGGGTTAGCGGGAGCGGCCAGACCCAGTACTTC.

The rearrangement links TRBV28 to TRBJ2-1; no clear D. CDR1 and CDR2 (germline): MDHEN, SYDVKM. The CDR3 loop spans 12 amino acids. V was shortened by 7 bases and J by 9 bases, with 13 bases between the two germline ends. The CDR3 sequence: CASNGLRIEQFF. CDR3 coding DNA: TGTGCCAGCAACGGGTTACGTATTGAGCAGTTCTTC.

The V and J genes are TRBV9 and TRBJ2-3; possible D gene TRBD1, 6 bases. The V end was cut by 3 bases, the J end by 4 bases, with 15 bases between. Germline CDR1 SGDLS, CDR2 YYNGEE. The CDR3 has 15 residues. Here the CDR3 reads CASSAEGQSADTQYF. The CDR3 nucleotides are TGTGCCAGCAGCGCCGAAGGACAGTCCGCAGATACGCAGTATTTT.

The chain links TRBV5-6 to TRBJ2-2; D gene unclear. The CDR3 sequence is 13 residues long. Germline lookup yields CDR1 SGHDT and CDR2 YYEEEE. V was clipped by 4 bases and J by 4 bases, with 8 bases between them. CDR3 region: CASSLGATGELFF. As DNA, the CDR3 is TGTGCCAGCAGCCTTGGAGCCACCGGGGAGCTGTTTTTT.

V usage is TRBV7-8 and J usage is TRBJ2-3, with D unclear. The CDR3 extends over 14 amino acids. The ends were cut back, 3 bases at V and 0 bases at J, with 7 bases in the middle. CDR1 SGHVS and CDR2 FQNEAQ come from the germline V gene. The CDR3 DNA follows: TGTGCCAGCAGCTTTACGGTTAGCACAGATACGCAGTATTTT. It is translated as CASSFTVSTDTQYF.

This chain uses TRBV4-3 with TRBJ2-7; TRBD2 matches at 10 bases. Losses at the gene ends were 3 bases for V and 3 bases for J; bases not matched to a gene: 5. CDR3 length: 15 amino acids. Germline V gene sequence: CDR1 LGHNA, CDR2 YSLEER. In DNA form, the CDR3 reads TGCGCCAGCAGCCATGGAACTAGCGGGGTCTACGAGCAGTACTTC. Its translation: CASSHGTSGVYEQYF.